This T cell receptor beta chain was recovered during a study of PD-L1 blockade in urothelial cancer. Time point noted: peripheral blood 6 weeks after treatment start. Produced via immunoSEQ multiplex PCR; TCRdb's table is partial and in-frame only. The table records 20,000 to 25,000 clones, about 93% of them present only once. Germline values: CDR1 SEHNR, CDR2 FQNEAQ (reference sequence). This CDR3 contains 11 residues. The V end lost 3 bases, the J end lost 4 bases, and 3 bases lay between the germline ends. The sample here was PBMCs, taken around atezolizumab (anti-PD-L1) treatment. The receptor was derived from an older woman with urothelial cancer. The rearrangement joins TRBV7-9 to TRBJ1-1, with D unclear. DNA for the CDR3: TGTGCCAGCAGCTTCGTCACTGAAGCTTTCTTT. Translated, it gives CASSFVTEAFF.